The sequence of this T cell receptor (beta chain) was determined in a study of response to subunit inactivated influenza vaccine (dated 2018 in TCRdb). About the study as a whole: The study used deep quantitative T cell receptor repertoire profiling to track responses to a trivalent subunit inactivated influenza vaccine.

Reading from cysteine to phenylalanine, the CDR3 counts 14 amino acids. Only the CDR3 portion is preserved as DNA: 42 bases, with reading frame beginning at the first base. From a lookup of the germline V gene, CDR1 and CDR2 are SNHLY and FYNNEI. At the junction V is shortened by 7 bases and J by 5 bases; bases outside the gene matches: 10. Receptors were amplified or captured by RT-PCR. The sequencer was an Illumina HiSeq 2500. The public reads were quality trimmed at Q25 with fastp and then assembled into clones with MiXCR by TCRdb, keeping productive beta chains. Duplicate CDR3 protein sequences are folded into a single record with the most common DNA and genes. Across this sample there are roughly 570,000 distinct CDR3 sequences, with about 14% seen only once. 11% of the sample comes from the top ten. What the work shows at the level of the full study, not this receptor alone: The authors proposed that each seasonal influenza vaccination may bring in only a limited number of new T cells.

There are many counts of this clonotype. Its antigen is unknown. Nothing much larger sits one base from this clone, and base qualities are not available. The receptor's source is a man aged 50-59 years who received an inactivated influenza vaccine. Donor details come from another sample of the same person, matched by shared clones. Sequenced here: PBMCs from blood, sampled 11 to 12 days after vaccination. The chain uses TRBV2 and TRBJ2-5; TRBD2 agrees with 7 junctional bases. The CDR3 here reads CASNLWGGSETQYF. The DNA sequence is TGTGCCAGCAACCTCTGGGGGGGTTCCGAGACCCAGTACTTC.